This T cell receptor (beta chain) came from a study of regulatory T cells in long-lasting Graves disease. Study-level background: Over 5 years on antithyroid drugs plus positive TSH receptor antibodies marked Graves' disease as persistent.

The CDR3 sequence is 13 residues long. Looked up from germline, CDR1 is MGHDK and CDR2 is SYGVNS. V was clipped by 4 bases and J by 4 bases; unmatched bases: 4. Libraries of TCR beta came from iRepertoire HTBI primers plus Arm-PCR of CDR3 regions. In TCRdb, the multiplex PCR reads were re-called with MiXCR into one record per CDR3 protein. The table lists roughly 500,000 distinct CDR3 sequences, roughly 23% of them singletons. This clonotype appeared a few times. The antigen is unknown. Study-wide findings and caveats: Persistent disease showed a preference for TRBV28, TRBJ1-2 and TRBJ2-5. Blood alone, not thyroid tissue, was studied. Accuracy could have been hurt by small sample size.

Time point denoted: persistent/refractory GD, antithyroid drugs over 5 years with positive TRAb. With RNA extracted from PBMCs as input, the TCR library was made. This sequence joins TRBV25-1 and TRBJ2-7; TRBD1 matches 7 bases. The source was peripheral blood mononuclear cells (PBMCs), collected when the disease was refractory, from a patient treated with antithyroid drugs. The sequence derives from a female donor with Graves disease. The CDR3 here is CASSGDSAYEQYF. CDR3 coding DNA: TGTGCCAGCAGTGGGGACAGCGCTTACGAGCAGTACTTC.